Here is one T cell receptor (beta chain) with its context. The data stem from a study of technical replicates of blood from a handful of donors. Some clones are missing from TCRdb's copy, which holds only in-frame ones; the method was immunoSEQ multiplex PCR. Found here are about 18,000 clones, about 79% of them singletons; the top ten hold about 9.4%. This CDR3 has 17 residues. The J segment lost 3 bases and the V segment lost 0 bases, leaving 8 bases of the junction unmatched. CDR1 and CDR2 from the germline V gene are SQVTM and ANQGSEA. The sample comprised PBMCs. This TCR derives from a human donor in good health. Some clones in this sample may be carry-over from other donors' samples. This sequence joins TRBV29-1 and TRBJ2-7; 13 bases are shared with TRBD2. CDR3 residues: CSVEDPTGLAGVYEQYF. The CDR3 coding sequence is TGCAGCGTTGAAGACCCAACCGGACTAGCGGGAGTCTACGAGCAGTACTTC.